One and the same sample provided the 28 T cell receptor beta chains below, sequenced in a study of T-cell reconstitution after alpha-beta-depleted transplantation in children. A library of TCRbeta sequences, prepared with unique molecular identifiers, was generated. Via MiXCR, TCRdb re-called the PCR reads, giving one row per CDR3 protein. The table lists some 300,000 distinct CDR3 sequences, 10% of them singletons. Sequences were derived from PBMCs, sampled before TCRalphabeta/CD19-depleted stem cell transplant. These receptors were taken from a boy under two years old with acute myeloid leukemia, due to receive a stem cell transplant.

This clonotype has ten or more counts. The genes are TRBV7-6 and TRBJ2-7; the D gene is possibly TRBD2 (5 bases). The germline V and J ends were trimmed by 3 bases and 0 bases, with 12 bases remaining between them. In germline, CDR1 is SGHVS, CDR2 FNYEAQ. This CDR3 is 15 amino acids long. CDR3 sequence reads: CASSFWGGSSYEQYF. The CDR3 coding sequence is TGTGCCAGCAGCTTTTGGGGTGGGAGCTCCTACGAGCAGTACTTC.

This chain uses TRBV15 with TRBJ2-1; D is uncertain. Looked up from germline, CDR1 is LNHNV and CDR2 is YYDKDF (reference sequence). This CDR3 contains 16 residues. V was shortened by 3 bases and J by 3 bases, with 15 bases between the two germline ends. The CDR3 DNA follows: TGTGCCACCAGCAGGGCTGGTGTGGGGTTCTACAATGAGCAGTTCTTC. This sequence encodes CATSRAGVGFYNEQFF. Filled out from reference TRBV15 and TRBJ2-1, the complete variable domain reads DAMVIQNPRYQVTQFGKPVTLSCSQTLNHNVMYWYQQKSSQAPKLLFHYYDKDFNNEADTPDNFQSRRPNTSFCFLDIRSPGLGDTAMYLCATSRAGVGFYNEQFFGPGTRLTVL.

This clonotype was observed many times. This chain links TRBV28 with TRBJ1-5; D not resolved. The CDR3 covers 11 residues. The V end lost 3 bases, the J end lost 3 bases, and 0 bases lay between the germline ends. Germline loops: CDR1 MDHEN, CDR2 SYDVKM. The CDR3 DNA reads TGTGCCAGCAGTTTCAATCAGCCCCAGCATTTT. Translating gives CASSFNQPQHF.

CDR3 sequence (DNA): TGTGCCAGCAGTTTCCCCGGACAGTACGAGCAGTACTTC. Translating it yields CASSFPGQYEQYF. V gene TRBV12-3 or TRBV12-4 combines with J gene TRBJ2-7, with D maybe TRBD1 (6 bases). V was clipped by 3 bases and J by 4 bases, with 10 bases between them. This CDR3 has 13 amino acids.

This clonotype was seen at least ten times. DNA for the CDR3: TGTGCCATCAGTGTCGGGACTAGCGGGAGGTACAATGAGCAGTTCTTC. Protein product: CAISVGTSGRYNEQFF. V usage is TRBV10-3 and J usage is TRBJ2-1, with 15 bases aligning to TRBD2. CDR1 and CDR2 from the germline V gene are ENHRY and SYGVKD. CDR3 length: 16 amino acids. V trimming: 4 bases; J trimming: 4 bases; junction bases outside the gene matches: 2.

This clonotype was found once. The chain has TRBV19 and TRBJ2-1; TRBD2 is a possible D gene (6 bases). V was trimmed by 5 bases and J by 3 bases, leaving 11 bases between them. Germline values: CDR1 LNHDA, CDR2 SQIVND (reference sequence). This CDR3 spans 14 amino acids. In DNA, the CDR3 is TGTGCCAGTAGTGGGGTGACTAGCTACAATGAGCAGTTCTTC. Translating gives CASSGVTSYNEQFF. Looking up the rest from reference TRBV19 and TRBJ2-1 gives the full variable domain: DGGITQSPKYLFRKEGQNVTLSCEQNLNHDAMYWYRQDPGQGLRLIYYSQIVNDFQKGDIAEGYSVSREKKESFPLTVTSAQKNPTAFYLCASSGVTSYNEQFFGPGTRLTVL.

This clonotype turned up a few times. The gene calls are TRBV28 and TRBJ2-3; TRBD2 might be the D (5 bases). This CDR3 comprises 16 residues. Germline V gives CDR1 MDHEN, CDR2 SYDVKM. V was cut by 1 base and J by 0 bases, with 11 bases left in between. CDR3 sequence reads: CASSLYRGSSTDTQYF. The CDR3 DNA reads as TGTGCCAGCAGTTTATATCGGGGTTCTAGCACAGATACGCAGTATTTT.

This clonotype was recorded many times. The CDR3: CASSLGPAPTDTQYF. The DNA for the CDR3 is TGCGCCAGCAGCTTGGGGCCAGCGCCGACAGATACGCAGTATTTT. The V gene is TRBV5-1, the J gene TRBJ2-3; D unclear. There are 15 residues in the CDR3. Trimming took off 0 bases at V and 3 bases at J, with 11 bases between the two ends. CDR1 and CDR2 (germline): SGHRS, YFSETQ.

This clonotype was seen ten or more times. The chain employs TRBV9 and TRBJ1-4; D is perhaps TRBD1 (6 bases). This CDR3 is 15 amino acids long. The V and J ends lost 2 bases and 8 bases respectively, with 16 bases between them. Germline V CDR1 and CDR2: SGDLS, YYNGEE. The CDR3 loop reads CASSVGQSGVEKLFF. CDR3 DNA: TGTGCCAGCAGCGTCGGACAGAGTGGCGTCGAAAAACTGTTTTTT.

The rearrangement links TRBV2 to TRBJ1-3; no reliable D call. The length of the CDR3 is 17 residues. CDR1 is SNHLY, CDR2 FYNNEI, per germline. V was trimmed by 10 bases and J by 0 bases, leaving 22 bases between them. CDR3 loop: CAICPRVTLSSGNTIYF. CDR3 DNA: TGTGCCATCTGCCCCCGAGTGACACTCAGCTCTGGAAACACCATATATTTT. Variable domain in full (rest from reference TRBV2 and TRBJ1-3): EPEVTQTPSHQVTQMGQEVILRCVPISNHLYFYWYRQILGQKVEFLVSFYNNEISEKSEIFDDQFSVERPDGSNFTLKIRSTKLEDSAMYFCAICPRVTLSSGNTIYFGEGSWLTVV.

This clonotype was observed at least ten times. The chain combines TRBV7-2 with TRBJ1-2; the match to TRBD1 covers 7 bases. The CDR3 is 15 residues long. CDR1 is SGHTA, CDR2 FQGNSA, per germline. The ends lost 5 bases at V and 4 bases at J; junction bases unmatched: 10. Written as DNA, the CDR3 is TGTGCCAGCAGCCTTAACCGGGACAGCTTCTATGGCTACACCTTC. Its protein is CASSLNRDSFYGYTF.

This clonotype was observed many times. The chain joins TRBV29-1 to TRBJ2-2, with D possibly called TRBD1 or TRBD2 (6 bases each). With 8 bases removed from V and 7 bases from J, the gap between germline ends came to 14 bases. Per germline, CDR1 SQVTM and CDR2 ANQGSEA. There are 12 residues in the CDR3. The CDR3 spells CSSTGGHGELFF. The CDR3 DNA is TGCAGCTCAACCGGGGGACACGGGGAGCTGTTTTTT.

This clonotype showed up many times. The genes are TRBV6-2 or TRBV6-3 and TRBJ2-7; 8 nucleotides match TRBD1. V trimming: 1 base; J trimming: 1 base; junction bases outside the gene matches: 9. The CDR3 totals 17 residues. Germline V gene data show CDR1 as MNHEY and CDR2 as SVGEGT. In nucleotides, the CDR3 is TGTGCCAGCAGTTACTTACCCCGGGACAGGCTATCCTACGAGCAGTACTTC. It is translated as CASSYLPRDRLSYEQYF.

This clonotype has more than one count but fewer than ten. The chain uses TRBV2 and TRBJ2-7, with D maybe TRBD2 (5 bases). In germline, CDR1 is SNHLY, CDR2 FYNNEI. The V gene lost 2 bases and the J gene lost 3 bases, with 11 bases spanning the gap. The length of the CDR3 is 14 residues. CDR3 nucleotide sequence: TGTGCCAGCAGTGAATTCGAGGGTGGCTACGAGCAGTACTTC. Translation gives CASSEFEGGYEQYF.

This clonotype has ten or more counts. This sequence joins TRBV4-3 and TRBJ2-7, with a weak D call TRBD2 (5 bases). Germline assignment: CDR1 LGHNA and CDR2 YSLEER. V was clipped by 0 bases and J by 2 bases, with 17 bases between them. The CDR3 length is 17 residues. The CDR3 loop is CASSQDRGTLTAYEQYF. The CDR3 DNA reads TGCGCCAGCAGCCAAGATCGGGGTACCCTAACCGCCTACGAGCAGTACTTC.

The sample holds a few counts of this clonotype. This rearrangement joins TRBV30 to TRBJ2-2; 8 bases are shared with TRBD2. Germline V lookup: CDR1 GTSNPN, CDR2 SVGIG (reference sequence). The CDR3 is made up of 16 amino acids. Trimming took 4 bases from V and 6 from J; bases not matched to a gene: 13. CDR3 DNA: TGTGCCTGGAATAGTGGTAGCGGGGACCTCCCCGGGGAGCTGTTTTTT. Protein sequence: CAWNSGSGDLPGELFF.

As for this clonotype: This may stem from a read error, because a much larger clone lies one nucleotide away. The rearrangement uses TRBV7-9 and TRBJ2-7; no definite D call. The CDR3 extends over 14 amino acids. Germline-derived CDR1 and CDR2 are SEHNR and FQNEAQ (reference sequence). The V gene lost 2 bases and the J gene lost 3 bases, with 11 bases spanning the gap. The CDR3 region is CASSLPIHSYEQYF. The CDR3 DNA reads as TGTGCCAGCAGCTTACCAATTCACAGCTACGAGCAGTACTTC.

This clonotype was observed at least ten times. V gene TRBV20-1 combines with J gene TRBJ1-4; D uncertain. V lost 0 bases to trimming and J lost 8 bases, with 7 bases between them. CDR1 is DFQATT and CDR2 is SNEGSKA in the germline V gene (reference sequence). CDR3 length: 12 residues. CDR3 sequence: CSARDQLEKLFF. The CDR3 coding sequence is TGCAGTGCTAGAGATCAGTTGGAAAAACTGTTTTTT.

J is TRBJ2-1 and V is TRBV28; D remains ambiguous. The CDR3 is 14 amino acids. Per the germline V gene, CDR1 is MDHEN and CDR2 is SYDVKM. V was cut by 10 bases and J by 0 bases, with 13 bases left in between. The CDR3 sequence is CATQPDPSYNEQFF. The CDR3, as DNA: TGTGCCACCCAACCCGACCCCTCCTACAATGAGCAGTTCTTC.

This clonotype was found many times. This rearrangement joins TRBV7-6 to TRBJ2-7; TRBD1 or TRBD2 may be the D gene (5 bases each). The germline V gene has CDR1 SGHVS and CDR2 FNYEAQ. This CDR3 contains 14 residues. V was shortened by 0 bases and J by 3 bases, with 9 bases between the two germline ends. The CDR3 DNA is TGTGCCAGCAGCTTAGCGGGACCTAACTACGAGCAGTACTTC. Protein product: CASSLAGPNYEQYF.

On this clonotype: A read error is possible here, since a much larger clone lies one base away. Here the CDR3 omits its conserved ending phenylalanine or tryptophan, so a read error is the likely source. The chain is built from TRBV3-1 and TRBJ2-7; perhaps D is TRBD1 or TRBD2 (5 bases each). Germline V gene sequence: CDR1 LGHDT, CDR2 YNNKEL (reference sequence). V shed 3 bases and J shed 2 bases, with 8 bases lying between them. CDR3 length: 13 amino acids. CDR3 DNA sequence: TGTGCCAGCAGCCAGGGACGGGCCTACGAGCAGTACTGC. Its translation is CASSQGRAYEQYC.

This clonotype appeared a few times. The rearrangement joins TRBV19 to TRBJ1-2, with D perhaps matching TRBD1 (6 bases). V gave up 2 bases and J gave up 3 bases, with 13 bases separating them. In germline, CDR1 is LNHDA, CDR2 SQIVND (reference sequence). CDR3 length: 15 residues. The CDR3 region is CASSITDRPYYGYTF. The CDR3 DNA follows: TGTGCCAGTAGTATAACAGACAGGCCTTACTATGGCTACACCTTC.

This clonotype was observed at least ten times. This chain uses TRBV14 with TRBJ1-6; the D is unclear. Between the trimmed V and J ends, which lost 3 bases and 4 bases, there was a span of 7 bases. Germline V gene lookup returns CDR1 SGHDN and CDR2 FVKESK. The CDR3 consists of 14 residues. The DNA of the CDR3 is TGTGCCAGCAGCCAGGACGCATATAATTCACCCCTCCACTTT. Its protein product is CASSQDAYNSPLHF.

J is TRBJ1-2 and V is TRBV11-2; unclear D gene. The V gene's germline CDR1 is SGHAT and CDR2 FQNNGV. V lost 0 bases to trimming and J lost 0 bases, with 14 bases between them. This CDR3 is 17 amino acids long. CDR3 residues: CASSLDLWKGSNYGYTF. In nucleotides, the CDR3 is TGTGCCAGCAGCTTAGATTTATGGAAGGGATCTAACTATGGCTACACCTTC.

This clonotype was observed many times. V and J are TRBV5-1 and TRBJ2-3; TRBD1 agrees at 9 bases. The CDR3 length is 17 residues. The J segment lost 2 bases and the V segment lost 3 bases, leaving 10 bases of the junction unmatched. Per the germline V gene, CDR1 is SGHRS and CDR2 is YFSETQ. The CDR3 region has the DNA TGCGCCAGCAGCTGGACGACCGGGACAGGGCCCACAGATACGCAGTATTTT. Encoded protein: CASSWTTGTGPTDTQYF.

This clonotype was detected ten times or more. V and J are TRBV6-2 or TRBV6-3 and TRBJ2-1, with 7 bases matching TRBD2. Per the germline V gene, CDR1 is MNHEY and CDR2 is SVGEGT. The CDR3 is 17 residues long. The J segment lost 0 bases and the V segment lost 5 bases, leaving 10 bases of the junction unmatched. The CDR3 loop reads CASSVSSGYSSYNEQFF. The CDR3 DNA is TGTGCCAGCAGTGTATCTAGCGGCTACAGCTCCTACAATGAGCAGTTCTTC.

This clonotype was detected many times. The rearrangement links TRBV5-5 to TRBJ2-6, with 8 bases aligning to TRBD1. The V gene end was trimmed by 4 bases and the J gene end by 4 bases; junction bases not matched to a gene: 7. CDR3 length equals 16 residues. The germline CDR1 and CDR2 sequences are SGHKS and YYEKEE (reference sequence). The CDR3 bases are TGTGCCAGCAGCCCGCAGACAGGGGCCGGGGCCAACGTCCTGACTTTC. It encodes CASSPQTGAGANVLTF. Together with reference TRBV5-5 and TRBJ2-6, the CDR3 gives the full variable domain: DAGVTQSPTHLIKTRGQQVTLRCSPISGHKSVSWYQQVLGQGPQFIFQYYEKEERGRGNFPDRFSARQFPNYSSELNVNALLLGDSALYLCASSPQTGAGANVLTFGAGSRLTVL.

Only a few counts were recorded for this clonotype. This chain uses TRBV10-2 with TRBJ2-3, with TRBD1 matching over 11 bases. CDR3 length: 15 residues. The V and J ends lost 7 bases and 6 bases, in that order; junction bases with no gene match: 9. CDR1 and CDR2 (germline): WSHSY, SAAADI. The CDR3 is CASIGTGGLADTQYF. In DNA form, the CDR3 reads TGCGCCAGCATCGGGACAGGGGGTTTGGCGGATACGCAGTATTTT.